Listed here are 20 T cell receptor beta chains from one sample, sequenced in a study of blood T cell repertoires in COVID-19. Sequencing was performed with immunoSEQ multiplex PCR; in TCRdb, only in-frame clones are kept and a portion is missing. The table has 55,000 to 85,000 clones, roughly four fifths seen once. Sequencing was carried out using peripheral blood. The receptors come from a woman aged 70-85 years with acute or convalescent COVID-19.

This sequence joins TRBV19 and TRBJ2-7; D is possibly TRBD1 (6 bases). The CDR3 loop spans 15 amino acids. The V end was cut by 5 bases, the J end by 9 bases, with 23 bases between. Germline lookup yields CDR1 LNHDA and CDR2 SQIVND (reference sequence). The DNA for the CDR3 is TGTGCCAGTAGTCCTCAGGGGACGCGACCGGGCGGGCAGTACTTC. It specifies CASSPQGTRPGGQYF.

This chain connects TRBV5-1 to TRBJ2-2; TRBD1 aligns across 8 bases. From germline, CDR1 is SGHRS and CDR2 YFSETQ. There are 15 residues in the CDR3. The trim removed 0 bases at V and 7 bases at J, leaving 5 bases unmatched. The CDR3: CASSLAQGAIGELFF. The CDR3 nucleotides read TGCGCCAGCAGCTTGGCGCAGGGGGCTATCGGGGAGCTGTTTTTT.

V and J are TRBV18 and TRBJ2-7; D is ambiguous. V was shortened by 2 bases and J by 3 bases, with 11 bases between the two germline ends. Per germline, CDR1 KGHSH and CDR2 LQKENI. This CDR3 has 14 residues. CDR3 amino acids: CASSPGLQDYEQYF. Here the CDR3 DNA reads TGTGCCAGCTCACCAGGCCTCCAAGACTACGAGCAGTACTTC.

This chain joins TRBV5-4 and TRBJ1-1, with 10 nucleotides matching TRBD1. The CDR3 spans 15 residues. From germline, CDR1 is SGHNT and CDR2 YYREEE (reference sequence). Losses at the gene ends were 0 bases for V and 6 bases for J; bases not matched to a gene: 5. The CDR3 DNA reads as TGTGCCAGCAGCTTGGCCGGACAGGGGGATTCTGAAGCTTTCTTT. This codes for CASSLAGQGDSEAFF.

The chain joins TRBV6-5 to TRBJ2-2; no definite D call. CDR3 length equals 12 residues. Germline assignment: CDR1 MNHEY and CDR2 SVGAGI. V shed 6 bases and J shed 7 bases, with 9 bases lying between them. The DNA for the CDR3 is TGTGCCAGCAGAAACTACTTCGGGGAGCTGTTTTTT. It translates to CASRNYFGELFF.

This clone was picked up one time. CDR3 DNA sequence: TGTGCCAGCAGCTCTAGTGCGGGGGCTAACTATGGCTACACCTTC. As protein: CASSSSAGANYGYTF. The V and J genes are TRBV7-2 and TRBJ1-2; D might be TRBD1 (5 bases). With 4 bases removed from V and 0 bases from J, the gap between germline ends came to 12 bases. Per the germline V gene, CDR1 is SGHTA and CDR2 is FQGNSA. CDR3 length equals 15 residues.

This sequence joins TRBV28 and TRBJ2-1, with 9 bases matching TRBD2. Germline CDR1 is MDHEN and CDR2 is SYDVKM. V was clipped by 8 bases and J by 3 bases; unmatched bases: 14. The CDR3 is made up of 17 amino acids. CDR3 DNA sequence: TGTGCCAGCGTCGGTGCGGGAGGGCCTATTGGCTACAATGAGCAGTTCTTC. Protein sequence: CASVGAGGPIGYNEQFF. Supplemented by reference TRBV28 and TRBJ2-1, the full variable domain reads DVKVTQSSRYLVKRTGEKVFLECVQDMDHENMFWYRQDPGLGLRLIYFSYDVKMKEKGDIPEGYSVSREKKERFSLILESASTNQTSMYLCASVGAGGPIGYNEQFFGPGTRLTVL.

This rearrangement joins TRBV29-1 to TRBJ1-5, with a weak D call TRBD1 (5 bases). Per the germline V gene, CDR1 is SQVTM and CDR2 is ANQGSEA. The CDR3 contains 13 residues. Deletions cut 4 bases from V and 6 bases from J, with 13 bases between. CDR3 nucleotide sequence: TGCAGCGTTGCTGCTAATCAGGGTCAGCCCCAGCATTTT. Translation: CSVAANQGQPQHF. The whole variable domain, remainder taken from reference TRBV29-1 and TRBJ1-5, is SAVISQKPSRDICQRGTSLTIQCQVDSQVTMMFWYRQQPGQSLTLIATANQGSEATYESGFVIDKFPISRPNLTFSTLTVSNMSPEDSSIYLCSVAANQGQPQHFGDGTRLSIL.

V usage is TRBV4-1 and J usage is TRBJ1-4; D is possibly TRBD1 (5 bases). Trimming stripped 1 base from V and 0 bases from J, with 9 bases between. The CDR3 has 16 residues. The V gene's germline CDR1 is MGHRA and CDR2 YSYEKL. CDR3 amino acids: CASSQVQVPTNEKLFF. CDR3 DNA: TGCGCCAGCAGCCAAGTACAGGTACCAACTAATGAAAAACTGTTTTTT.

The V call is TRBV11-2, the J call TRBJ2-6; D may be TRBD2 (5 bases). The V and J ends lost 1 base and 1 base respectively, with 5 bases between them. The CDR3 has 15 residues. Germline assignment: CDR1 SGHAT and CDR2 FQNNGV. CDR3 nucleotides: TGTGCCAGCAGCTTAGGGGAGTCTGGGGCCAACGTCCTGACTTTC. As protein: CASSLGESGANVLTF.

The chain combines TRBV12-3 or TRBV12-4 with TRBJ2-2; D remains unclear. This CDR3 contains 13 residues. The V gene lost 3 bases and the J gene lost 3 bases, with 5 bases spanning the gap. Here the CDR3 reads CASSFSDTGELFF. The CDR3, as DNA: TGTGCCAGCAGTTTCTCCGACACCGGGGAGCTGTTTTTT.

V is TRBV5-6 and J is TRBJ1-6, with D perhaps matching TRBD1 (5 bases). Trimming took 4 bases from V and 11 from J, leaving 22 bases between them. This CDR3 has 16 amino acids. Germline V lookup: CDR1 SGHDT, CDR2 YYEEEE. The CDR3 spells CASSQPGGRGLTPLHF. In nucleotides, the CDR3 is TGTGCCAGCAGCCAACCCGGGGGTCGGGGGTTGACACCCCTCCACTTT.

The chain recombines TRBV6-1 with TRBJ1-5; 7 nucleotides align to TRBD1. This CDR3 has 14 residues. V shed 3 bases, J shed 4 bases, and the junction held 3 bases outside the gene matches. Germline values: CDR1 MNHNS, CDR2 SASEGT. CDR3 DNA: TGTGCCAGCAGTGAGGGACAGCCGAATCAGCCCCAGCATTTT. It is translated as CASSEGQPNQPQHF.

This clone was counted a single time. V is TRBV7-9 and J is TRBJ1-2, with 8 positions matching TRBD1. Germline CDR1 reads SEHNR; CDR2 reads FQNEAQ (reference sequence). V shed 3 bases, J shed 3 bases, and the junction held 3 bases outside the gene matches. The CDR3 runs 14 residues. The CDR3 sequence: CASSFGQGDYGYTF. The CDR3 DNA sequence: TGTGCCAGCAGCTTCGGACAGGGAGACTATGGCTACACCTTC.

This chain links TRBV29-1 with TRBJ2-1, with TRBD2 as a possible D gene (6 bases). V was clipped by 5 bases and J by 6 bases, with 14 bases between them. The CDR3 runs to 13 residues. Looked up from germline, CDR1 is SQVTM and CDR2 is ANQGSEA. CDR3 DNA: TGCAGCGTTTTATACGGGAGTGTCAATGAGCAGTTCTTC. Its protein is CSVLYGSVNEQFF.

The J gene is TRBJ2-7, the V gene TRBV28, with TRBD1 matching 8 bases. Trimming removed 5 bases from V and 3 bases from J; junction bases left unmatched: 12. The CDR3 is 16 amino acids. The germline CDR1 and CDR2 sequences are MDHEN and SYDVKM. The CDR3 here is CASSRTQTGDVYEQYF. CDR3 nucleotides: TGTGCCAGCAGTCGAACCCAGACAGGGGATGTCTACGAGCAGTACTTC.

This rearrangement joins TRBV28 to TRBJ1-5; 7 positions match TRBD1. Germline V CDR1 and CDR2: MDHEN, SYDVKM. The CDR3 is made up of 15 amino acids. With 1 base clipped from V and 4 bases from J, the junction kept 4 bases outside the gene matches. This CDR3 is CASSLSGTANQPQHF. DNA of the CDR3: TGTGCCAGCAGTTTATCCGGGACAGCAAATCAGCCCCAGCATTTT.

This clone was counted a single time. V and J are TRBV5-8 and TRBJ1-2, with 10 nucleotides matching TRBD1. Germline CDR1 is SGHTS and CDR2 is YDEGEE. The CDR3 runs 14 residues. The V segment lost 5 bases and the J segment 6 bases; nucleotides outside the gene matches: 7. The CDR3 reads CASRGTGTGDGYTF. The CDR3 DNA follows: TGTGCCAGCAGGGGGACCGGGACAGGGGATGGCTACACCTTC.

The rearrangement links TRBV28 to TRBJ2-7; TRBD1 agrees at 7 bases. With V trimmed by 7 bases and J by 5 bases, 11 bases remained unmatched. CDR1 MDHEN and CDR2 SYDVKM come from the germline V gene. The CDR3 length is 14 residues. CDR3 coding DNA: TGTGCCAGCACCATGGAAACAGGGGAAAACGAGCAGTACTTC. This encodes CASTMETGENEQYF.

The V gene is TRBV18, the J gene TRBJ2-3, with 9 bases fitting TRBD1. V lost 0 bases to trimming and J lost 5 bases; unmatched junction nucleotides: 9. Germline CDR1 reads KGHSH; CDR2 reads LQKENI. This CDR3 is built from 17 residues. The chain's CDR3 is CASSPPFAQGARDTQYF. The CDR3 DNA reads as TGTGCCAGCTCACCACCGTTTGCACAGGGGGCCCGAGATACGCAGTATTTT.